The 18 T cell receptor beta chains below all came from one sample that was sequenced in a study of monozygotic twins with inflammatory bowel disease. TCRdb re-analyzed the 5' RACE reads; it lists each CDR3 protein once, without DNA. The sample holds around 450,000 distinct CDR3 sequences. Specimen: blood. These receptors all come from a human donor with ulcerative colitis or Crohn's disease, or a healthy co-twin of an affected twin (not recorded which).

The genes are TRBV20-1 and TRBJ2-3; TCRdb gives TRBD1 as the D gene, but with no DNA this cannot be confirmed. This CDR3 has 15 residues. Per germline, CDR1 DFQATT and CDR2 SNEGSKA (reference sequence). CDR3: CSARAGTGGKDTQYF.

The chain carries TRBV20-1 and TRBJ1-4. The germline gives CDR1 DFQATT, CDR2 SNEGSKA (reference sequence). The CDR3 runs to 12 residues. CDR3 sequence reads: CSARKGNEKLFF.

V usage is TRBV5-1 and J usage is TRBJ2-2; TCRdb returns TRBD1, unconfirmable since there is no DNA. Germline-derived CDR1 and CDR2 are SGHRS and YFSETQ. This CDR3 comprises 17 residues. The CDR3 loop is CASSDYTGILNTGELFF.

This rearrangement joins TRBV2 to TRBJ2-7; TCRdb picks TRBD1, but there is no DNA to check that call. This CDR3 comprises 12 residues. In germline, CDR1 is SNHLY, CDR2 FYNNEI. The CDR3 reads CASRGQSYEQYF.

The chain links TRBV6-2 or TRBV6-3 to TRBJ2-7; with no DNA, the TCRdb D assignment of TRBD1 cannot be verified. CDR3 length: 16 residues. Germline-derived CDR1 and CDR2 are MNHEY and SVGEGT. CDR3 sequence: CASKPGTAQGAYEQYF.

The chain couples TRBV4-2 to TRBJ1-2; TCRdb lists TRBD1, though no DNA is available to test this call. Germline CDR1 reads LGHNA; CDR2 reads YNFKEQ. The CDR3 has 13 amino acids. The CDR3 here is CASSQVNRPDYTF.

The chain carries TRBV6-5 and TRBJ1-1. From germline, CDR1 is MNHEY and CDR2 SVGAGI. CDR3 size: 13 residues. The CDR3 spells CASSRWVNTEAFF.

This chain joins TRBV21-1 and TRBJ2-3. TRBV21-1 is annotated as a pseudogene. The CDR3 runs 13 residues. The CDR3 here is CASSVTVGDTQYF.

The chain couples TRBV12-3 or TRBV12-4 to TRBJ2-1; the TCRdb D gene call, TRBD1, has no DNA to confirm it. The CDR3 runs to 14 residues. This chain's CDR3 is CASSLAGQSIEQFF.

The gene calls are TRBV29-1 and TRBJ1-4; TCRdb outputs TRBD1, but without DNA this stays unchecked. The CDR3 covers 14 residues. Germline-derived CDR1 and CDR2 are SQVTM and ANQGSEA. This CDR3 reads CSAQPSTEQGKLFF.

The J gene is TRBJ2-6, the V gene TRBV28; the D call from TCRdb, TRBD1, cannot be confirmed without DNA. Per germline, CDR1 MDHEN and CDR2 SYDVKM. There are 16 residues in the CDR3. The CDR3 reads CASTSPLGRGANVLTF.

The chain has TRBV19 and TRBJ2-1; the TCRdb D gene call, TRBD1, has no DNA to confirm it. The CDR3 sequence is 13 residues long. Germline CDR1 and CDR2: LNHDA and SQIVND (reference sequence). CDR3 in amino acids: CASSSSGGNEQFF.

The chain employs TRBV2 and TRBJ2-7; TCRdb designates TRBD2, a call that cannot be tested without DNA. This CDR3 spans 17 amino acids. Germline CDR1 SNHLY, CDR2 FYNNEI. CDR3 sequence reads: CASSETLYTSVSDEQYF. Full variable domain (rest looked up from reference TRBV2 and TRBJ2-7): EPEVTQTPSHQVTQMGQEVILRCVPISNHLYFYWYRQILGQKVEFLVSFYNNEISEKSEIFDDQFSVERPDGSNFTLKIRSTKLEDSAMYFCASSETLYTSVSDEQYFGPGTRLTVT.

The chain combines TRBV7-9 with TRBJ2-1. The germline CDR1 and CDR2 sequences are SEHNR and FQNEAQ (reference sequence). This CDR3 has 15 residues. This chain's CDR3 is CASSPMRGGNNEQFF.

The rearrangement links TRBV4-1 to TRBJ2-3; TCRdb calls TRBD1, which cannot be checked without DNA. The CDR3 covers 16 residues. Germline V CDR1 and CDR2: MGHRA, YSYEKL. CDR3 sequence reads: CASSRGIQGSLDTQYF.

CDR3 protein: CASSPLSGSRVNEQFF. This sequence joins TRBV7-9 and TRBJ2-1; TCRdb names TRBD2, which stays unverified in the absence of DNA. This CDR3 comprises 16 residues. Germline CDR1 is SEHNR and CDR2 is FQNEAQ (reference sequence).

The V and J genes are TRBV5-1 and TRBJ1-1; absent DNA, TCRdb's TRBD1 call cannot be checked. There are 15 residues in the CDR3. Germline lookup yields CDR1 SGHRS and CDR2 YFSETQ. CDR3 sequence reads: CASSQRQGRESEAFF. The whole variable domain, filled in from reference TRBV5-1 and TRBJ1-1, reads KAGVTQTPRYLIKTRGQQVTLSCSPISGHRSVSWYQQTPGQGLQFLFEYFSETQRNKGNFPGRFSGRQFSNSRSEMNVSTLELGDSALYLCASSQRQGRESEAFFGQGTRLTVV.

The chain is built from TRBV6-1 and TRBJ2-1; TCRdb's D call, TRBD1, is unchecked because there is no DNA. The CDR3 is made up of 15 amino acids. Germline assignment: CDR1 MNHNS and CDR2 SASEGT. CDR3 protein: CASRRRGQSYNEQFF.